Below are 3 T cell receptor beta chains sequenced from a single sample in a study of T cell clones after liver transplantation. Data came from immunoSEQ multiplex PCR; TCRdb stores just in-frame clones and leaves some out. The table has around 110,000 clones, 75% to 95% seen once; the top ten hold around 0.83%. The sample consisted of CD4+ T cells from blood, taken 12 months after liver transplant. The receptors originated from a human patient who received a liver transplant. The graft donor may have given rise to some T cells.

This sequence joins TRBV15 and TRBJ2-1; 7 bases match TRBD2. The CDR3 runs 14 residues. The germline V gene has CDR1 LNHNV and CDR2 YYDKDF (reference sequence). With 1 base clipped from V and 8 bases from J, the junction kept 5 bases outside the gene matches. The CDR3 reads CATSRAGRLYEQFF. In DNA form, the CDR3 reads TGTGCCACCAGCAGAGCCGGGAGGCTCTATGAGCAGTTCTTC.

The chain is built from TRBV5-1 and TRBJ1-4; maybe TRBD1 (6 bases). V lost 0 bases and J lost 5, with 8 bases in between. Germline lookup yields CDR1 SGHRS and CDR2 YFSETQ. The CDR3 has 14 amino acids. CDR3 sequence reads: CASSLAGVNEKLFF. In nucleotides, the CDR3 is TGCGCCAGCAGCTTGGCAGGGGTGAATGAAAAACTGTTTTTT.

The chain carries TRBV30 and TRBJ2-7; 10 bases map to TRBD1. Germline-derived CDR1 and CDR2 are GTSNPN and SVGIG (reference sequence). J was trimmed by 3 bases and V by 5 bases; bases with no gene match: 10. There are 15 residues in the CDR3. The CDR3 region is CAWAGQGEGYYEQYF. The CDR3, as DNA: TGTGCCTGGGCAGGACAGGGGGAAGGTTACTACGAGCAGTACTTC.